Reported below is one TCR beta chain. Method: immunoSEQ multiplex PCR; TCRdb's copy keeps in-frame clones and lacks some. Reported are some 190,000 clones; the ten largest clones contain about 2.2%. This specimen comes from a study of control samples from healthy donors and cancer patients. After removal of 0 bases from V and 1 base from J, the junction contained 2 bases not matched to a gene. This CDR3 spans 15 amino acids. Germline values: CDR1 SGHRS, CDR2 YFSETQ. Sequenced: blood. The chain couples TRBV5-1 to TRBJ2-5; 8 positions match TRBD1. This TCR came from a young woman in good health. The CDR3 reads CASSLGGQGQETQYF. The DNA of the CDR3 is TGCGCCAGCAGCTTGGGAGGACAGGGCCAAGAGACCCAGTACTTC.